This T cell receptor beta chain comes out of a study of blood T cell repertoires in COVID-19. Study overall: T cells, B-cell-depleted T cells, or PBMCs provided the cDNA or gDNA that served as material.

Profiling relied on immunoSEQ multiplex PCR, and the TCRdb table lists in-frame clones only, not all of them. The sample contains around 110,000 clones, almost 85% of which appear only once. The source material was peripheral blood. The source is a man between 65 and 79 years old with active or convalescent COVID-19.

The CDR3 DNA reads as TGTGCTAGTGTTTCGACAGGAAGGGGCTCTGGAAACACCATATATTTT. As protein: CASVSTGRGSGNTIYF. The rearrangement uses TRBV12-5 and TRBJ1-3, with D possibly TRBD1 on 6 matching bases. CDR3 length: 16 residues. Trimming left V 7 bases short and J 0 bases short, with 16 bases between. Germline CDR1 and CDR2: LGHNT and FRNRAP. The whole variable domain, filled in from reference TRBV12-5 and TRBJ1-3, reads DARVTQTPRHKVTEMGQEVTMRCQPILGHNTVFWYRQTMMQGLELLAYFRNRAPLDDSGMPKDRFSAEMPDATLATLKIQPSEPRDSAVYFCASVSTGRGSGNTIYFGEGSWLTVV.